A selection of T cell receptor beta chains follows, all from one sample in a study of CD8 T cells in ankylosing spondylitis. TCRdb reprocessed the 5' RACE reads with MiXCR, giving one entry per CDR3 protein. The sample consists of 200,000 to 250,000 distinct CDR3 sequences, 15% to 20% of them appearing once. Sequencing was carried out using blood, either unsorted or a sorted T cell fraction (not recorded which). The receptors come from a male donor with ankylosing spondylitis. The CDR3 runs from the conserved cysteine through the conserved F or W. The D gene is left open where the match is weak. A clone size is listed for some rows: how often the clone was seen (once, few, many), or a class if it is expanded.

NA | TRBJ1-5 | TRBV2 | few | CASSDVRAVDQPQHF | TGTGCCAGCAGTGACGTACGGGCGGTGGATCAGCCCCAGCATTTT
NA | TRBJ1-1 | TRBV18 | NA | CASSPDAGDTEAFF | TGTGCCAGCTCACCAGACGCGGGGGACACTGAAGCTTTCTTT
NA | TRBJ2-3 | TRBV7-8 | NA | CASSLVLHREDTDTQYF | TGTGCCAGCAGCTTAGTTCTGCACAGGGAGGACACAGATACGCAGTATTTT
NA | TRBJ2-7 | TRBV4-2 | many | CASSQDLGLTYEQYF | TGTGCCAGCAGCCAAGATTTGGGGCTCACCTACGAGCAGTACTTC
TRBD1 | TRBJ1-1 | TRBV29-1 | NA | CSVDGPRDRLNTEAFF | TGCAGCGTTGACGGCCCCCGGGACAGGTTGAACACTGAAGCTTTCTTT
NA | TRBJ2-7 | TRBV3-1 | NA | CASSTETVSGTYEQYF | TGTGCCAGCAGTACGGAAACCGTTTCGGGTACCTACGAGCAGTACTTC
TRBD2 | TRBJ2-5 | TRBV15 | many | CATSREAGDNQETQYF | TGTGCCACCAGCAGAGAGGCGGGAGACAACCAAGAGACCCAGTACTTC
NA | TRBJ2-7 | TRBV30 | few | CAWSVSPEGWEQYF | TGTGCCTGGAGTGTAAGTCCTGAGGGCTGGGAGCAGTACTTC
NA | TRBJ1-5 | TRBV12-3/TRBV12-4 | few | CASSLTGMGQPQHF | TGTGCCAGCAGTTTAACAGGGATGGGTCAGCCCCAGCATTTT
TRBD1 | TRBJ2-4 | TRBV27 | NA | CASSLSPTGNIQYF | TGTGCCAGCAGTTTATCCCCGACAGGGAACATTCAGTACTTC
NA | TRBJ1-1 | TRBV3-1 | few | CASSQFRSPNTEAFF | TGTGCCAGCAGCCAATTTCGCAGCCCGAACACTGAAGCTTTCTTT
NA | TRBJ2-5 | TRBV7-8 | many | CASSSQGNPQETQYF | TGTGCCAGCAGCTCCCAGGGGAACCCCCAAGAGACCCAGTACTTC
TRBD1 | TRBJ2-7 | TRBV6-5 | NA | CASSYSAGGEQYF | TGTGCCAGCAGTTACTCGGCAGGGGGTGAGCAGTACTTC
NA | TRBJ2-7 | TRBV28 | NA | CASSSAPAGIGHEQYF | TGTGCCAGCAGTTCCGCGCCCGCCGGTATAGGCCACGAGCAGTACTTC
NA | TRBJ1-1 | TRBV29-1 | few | CSVGTGWDTEAFF | TGCAGCGTTGGAACAGGGTGGGACACTGAAGCTTTCTTT
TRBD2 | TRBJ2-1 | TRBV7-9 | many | CASSSSRDYGNNEQFF | TGTGCCAGCAGCTCATCCCGGGACTATGGTAATAATGAGCAGTTCTTC
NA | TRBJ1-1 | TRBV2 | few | CASKAGLEAFF | TGTGCCAGCAAGGCCGGGTTGGAAGCTTTCTTT
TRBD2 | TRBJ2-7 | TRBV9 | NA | CASSVAAAGGYEQYF | TGTGCCAGCAGCGTAGCCGCTGCGGGGGGCTACGAGCAGTACTTC
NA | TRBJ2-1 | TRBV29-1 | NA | CSVEDPSALPYNEQFF | TGCAGCGTTGAAGATCCGTCCGCACTGCCCTACAATGAGCAGTTCTTC
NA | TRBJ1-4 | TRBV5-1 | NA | CASSLGTELHEKLFF | TGCGCCAGCAGCTTGGGGACAGAGTTACACGAAAAACTGTTTTTT
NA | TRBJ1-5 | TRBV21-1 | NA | CASSPHQPQHF | TGTGCCAGCAGTCCCCATCAGCCCCAGCATTTT
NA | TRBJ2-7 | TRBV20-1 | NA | CSARGEKGTYEQYF | TGCAGTGCTAGGGGAGAGAAGGGAACCTACGAGCAGTACTTC
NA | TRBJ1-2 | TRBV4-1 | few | CASSQGGSAYGYTF | TGCGCCAGCAGCCAAGGGGGTTCGGCTTATGGCTACACCTTC
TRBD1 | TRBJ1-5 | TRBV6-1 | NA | CASSDRGHVNQPQHF | TGTGCCAGCAGTGACAGGGGGCATGTCAATCAGCCCCAGCATTTT
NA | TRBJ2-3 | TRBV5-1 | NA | CASRDDSYTQYF | TGCGCCAGCAGGGACGACAGTTATACGCAGTATTTT
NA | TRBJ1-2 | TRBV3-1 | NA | CASSQDSALKGYTF | TGTGCCAGCAGCCAAGATTCAGCACTGAAGGGCTACACCTTC
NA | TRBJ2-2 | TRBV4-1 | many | CASSQSLNTGELFF | TGCGCCAGCAGCCAAAGCCTGAACACCGGGGAGCTGTTTTTT
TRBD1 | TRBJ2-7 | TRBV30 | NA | CAWSFGTGDYEQYF | TGTGCCTGGAGCTTCGGGACAGGGGACTACGAGCAGTACTTC
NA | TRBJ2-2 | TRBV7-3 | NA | CASSPSGGPGTGELFF | TGTGCCAGCAGCCCCAGCGGAGGGCCGGGCACCGGGGAGCTGTTTTTT
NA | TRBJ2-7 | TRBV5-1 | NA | CASSSGVGEGWEQYF | TGCGCCAGCAGCTCCGGAGTGGGTGAGGGATGGGAGCAGTACTTC
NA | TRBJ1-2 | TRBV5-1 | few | CASSFGSFGIRDTYGYTF | TGCGCCAGCAGCTTCGGTTCCTTCGGAATCCGGGACACCTATGGCTACACCTTC
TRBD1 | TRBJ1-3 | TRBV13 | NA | CASSSYGQGASGNTIYF | TGTGCCAGCAGCTCATACGGACAGGGGGCGAGTGGAAACACCATATATTTT
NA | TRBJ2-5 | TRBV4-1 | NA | CASSQDPGRDGLETQYF | TGCGCCAGCAGCCAAGATCCCGGCAGGGACGGGTTAGAGACCCAGTACTTC
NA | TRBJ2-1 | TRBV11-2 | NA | CASSQYVGGYNEQFF | TGTGCCAGCAGCCAATATGTCGGGGGCTACAATGAGCAGTTCTTC
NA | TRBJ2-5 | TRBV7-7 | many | CASSLEGGAGPSGTQYF | TGTGCCAGCAGCTTAGAAGGAGGTGCGGGGCCTTCGGGGACCCAGTACTTC
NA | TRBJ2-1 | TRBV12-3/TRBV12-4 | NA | CASSLRYSPWEQFF | TGTGCCAGCAGTTTGCGGTACAGCCCCTGGGAGCAGTTCTTC
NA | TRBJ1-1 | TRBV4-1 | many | CASSEWTVNTEAFF | TGCGCCAGCAGCGAATGGACGGTGAACACTGAAGCTTTCTTT
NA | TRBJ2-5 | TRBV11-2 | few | CASSLTWDIQETQYF | TGTGCCAGCAGCTTAACGTGGGACATACAAGAGACCCAGTACTTC
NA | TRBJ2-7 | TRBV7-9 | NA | CASSFQGGPEQYF | TGTGCCAGCAGCTTCCAAGGTGGTCCCGAGCAGTACTTC
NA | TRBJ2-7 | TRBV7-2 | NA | CASSLGSPLGGHLPLYEQYF | TGTGCCAGCAGCTTAGGCTCTCCCCTCGGGGGGCATCTACCGCTCTACGAGCAGTACTTC
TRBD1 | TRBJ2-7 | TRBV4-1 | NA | CASSQADRDWGEQYF | TGCGCCAGCAGCCAGGCGGACAGGGACTGGGGCGAGCAGTACTTC
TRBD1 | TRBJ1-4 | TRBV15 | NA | CATSRDYGSPRQGAFTNEKLFF | TGTGCCACCAGCAGAGATTATGGATCGCCGAGACAGGGGGCGTTTACTAATGAAAAACTGTTTTTT
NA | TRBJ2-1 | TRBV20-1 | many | CSARMQDRAYNEQFF | TGCAGTGCTAGAATGCAGGACCGGGCCTACAATGAGCAGTTCTTC
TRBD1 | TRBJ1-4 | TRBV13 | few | CASSSQTGRTNEKLFF | TGTGCCAGCAGCTCCCAGACAGGGCGAACTAATGAAAAACTGTTTTTT
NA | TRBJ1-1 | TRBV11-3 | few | CASSLLGEDTEAFF | TGTGCCAGCAGCTTATTAGGGGAAGACACTGAAGCTTTCTTT
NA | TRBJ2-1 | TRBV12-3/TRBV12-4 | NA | CASTPRGRGPYNEQFF | TGTGCCAGCACCCCCCGGGGACGGGGGCCCTACAATGAGCAGTTCTTC
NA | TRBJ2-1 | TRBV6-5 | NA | CASSYSSYEQFF | TGTGCCAGCAGTTACTCTTCGTATGAGCAGTTCTTC
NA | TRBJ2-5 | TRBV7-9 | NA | CASSQPLDKAQYF | TGTGCCAGCAGCCAACCACTAGATAAGGCCCAGTACTTC